This TCR beta chain was captured in a study of radiotherapy plus CTLA-4 blockade in lung cancer. The method was immunoSEQ multiplex PCR; TCRdb's version includes in-frame clones alone and lacks a portion of them. The data contain about 66,000 clones, about 85% of them seen just once; the ten biggest clones take up roughly 4%. There are 14 residues in the CDR3. V lost 3 bases and J lost 0, with 6 bases in between. In germline, CDR1 is LGHNA, CDR2 YNFKEQ. This clone has more than one count but fewer than ten. Sequencing used peripheral blood, obtained from a patient treated with radiotherapy plus ipilimumab. The rearrangement joins TRBV4-2 to TRBJ1-5; D not certain. The receptor comes from a human donor with non-small cell lung cancer who had a partial response to radiotherapy plus ipilimumab. The chain's CDR3 is CASSHFLSNQPQHF. Here the CDR3 DNA reads TGTGCCAGCAGCCATTTCCTTAGCAATCAGCCCCAGCATTTT.